These 2 T cell receptor beta chains were all obtained from the same sample, sequenced in a study of cytomegalovirus exposure and HLA in healthy donors. The PCR had 60 Vbeta and 13 Jbeta primers. Some clones are missing from TCRdb's copy, which holds only in-frame ones; the method was immunoSEQ multiplex PCR. The table lists 95,000 to 110,000 clones, roughly a tenth of them singletons. The sequencing sample was made of PBMCs. These receptors came from a man between 40 and 49 years old in good health and CMV-seropositive.

The chain carries TRBV7-6 and TRBJ2-1; tentative D call: TRBD1 (6 bases). Per the germline V gene, CDR1 is SGHVS and CDR2 is FNYEAQ. This CDR3 has 15 amino acids. V lost 5 bases to trimming and J lost 0 bases, with 11 bases between them. Written as DNA, the CDR3 is TGTGCCAGCAGCCAAACAGGGAGCTCCTACAATGAGCAGTTCTTC. Protein product: CASSQTGSSYNEQFF.

The chain is built from TRBV2 and TRBJ2-5; 10 bases are a match to TRBD1. After removal of 6 bases from V and 5 bases from J, the junction contained 12 bases not matched to a gene. The CDR3 is made up of 16 amino acids. The germline V gene has CDR1 SNHLY and CDR2 FYNNEI. The CDR3 spells CASSRYPTGGRETQYF. In nucleotides, the CDR3 is TGTGCCAGCAGCCGGTACCCGACAGGGGGCCGGGAGACCCAGTACTTC.